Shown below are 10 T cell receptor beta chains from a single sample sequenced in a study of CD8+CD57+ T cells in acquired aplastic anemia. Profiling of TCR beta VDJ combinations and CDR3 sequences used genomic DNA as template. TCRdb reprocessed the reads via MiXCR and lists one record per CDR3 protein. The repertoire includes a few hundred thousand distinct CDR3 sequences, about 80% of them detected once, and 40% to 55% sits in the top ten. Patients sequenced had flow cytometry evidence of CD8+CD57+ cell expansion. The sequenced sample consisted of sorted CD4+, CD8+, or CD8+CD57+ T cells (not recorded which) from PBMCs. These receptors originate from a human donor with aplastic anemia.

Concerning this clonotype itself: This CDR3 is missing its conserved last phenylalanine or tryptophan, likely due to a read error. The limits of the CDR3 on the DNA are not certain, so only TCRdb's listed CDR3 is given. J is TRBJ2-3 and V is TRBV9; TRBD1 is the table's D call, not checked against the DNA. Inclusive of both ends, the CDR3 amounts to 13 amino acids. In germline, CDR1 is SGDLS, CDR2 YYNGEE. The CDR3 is CASSSGGDSRNHL.

The DNA of the CDR3 is TGTGCCAGCAGCTTAGGAGAACGGAACGAAGAGCTGTTTTTT. It translates to CASSLGERNEELFF. This rearrangement joins TRBV7-3 to TRBJ2-2; D remains ambiguous. This CDR3 region has 14 residues. Germline CDR1 is SGHTA and CDR2 is FQGTGA. The V end lost 2 bases, the J end lost 11 bases, and 15 bases lay between the germline ends.

CDR3 bases: TGTGCCAGCAGTGGGGGGGACGGGGCGAGCACTGACACTTTCTTT. This codes for CASSGGDGASTDTFF. V gene TRBV9 combines with J gene TRBJ1-1, with a tentative D call TRBD1 (5 bases). The CDR3 runs to 15 residues. Trimming stripped 5 bases from V and 12 bases from J, with 26 bases between. Germline assignment: CDR1 SGDLS and CDR2 YYNGEE.

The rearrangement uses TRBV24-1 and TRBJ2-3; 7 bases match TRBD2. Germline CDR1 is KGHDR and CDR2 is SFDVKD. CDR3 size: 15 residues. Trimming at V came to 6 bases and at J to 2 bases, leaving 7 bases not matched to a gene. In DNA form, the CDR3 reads TGTGCCACCAGTAGGTGGCGGGGGAACACAGATACGCAGTATTTT. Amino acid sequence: CATSRWRGNTDTQYF.

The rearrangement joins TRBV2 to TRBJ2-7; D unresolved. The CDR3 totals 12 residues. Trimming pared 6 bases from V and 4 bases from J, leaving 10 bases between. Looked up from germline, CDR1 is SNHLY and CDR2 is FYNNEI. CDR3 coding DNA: TGTGCCAGCAGGGCCTTACGGTACGAGCAGTACTTC. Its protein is CASRALRYEQYF.

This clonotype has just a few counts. The CDR3 DNA follows: TGTGCCATCAGTTACACCGGGACAGGGAGGACCAATCAGCCCCAGCATTTT. Its protein product is CAISYTGTGRTNQPQHF. V is TRBV10-3 and J is TRBJ1-5; 9 bases fit TRBD1. Per the germline V gene, CDR1 is ENHRY and CDR2 is SYGVKD. This CDR3 comprises 17 residues. V dropped 5 bases and J dropped 3; count of bases not matched to a gene: 11.

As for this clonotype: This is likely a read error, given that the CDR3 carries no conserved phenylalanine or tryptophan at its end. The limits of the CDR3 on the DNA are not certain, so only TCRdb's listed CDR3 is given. The CDR3: CASSFQRSGCTV. The chain uses TRBV7-9 and TRBJ1-2. Germline CDR1 reads SEHNR; CDR2 reads FQNEAQ (reference sequence). The CDR3 is 12 amino acids in total, end residues counted.

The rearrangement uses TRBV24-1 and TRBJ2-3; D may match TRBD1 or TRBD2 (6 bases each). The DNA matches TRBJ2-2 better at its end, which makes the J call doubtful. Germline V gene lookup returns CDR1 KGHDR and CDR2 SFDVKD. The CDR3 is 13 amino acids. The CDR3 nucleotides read TGTGCCAGCTTGGCCGGGGGCACAGGGACGCTGTTTTTT. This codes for CASLAGGTGTLFF.

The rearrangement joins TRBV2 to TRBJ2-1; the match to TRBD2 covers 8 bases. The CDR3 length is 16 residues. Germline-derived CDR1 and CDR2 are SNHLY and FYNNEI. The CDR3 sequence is CTGSEVVSGAFDEQFF. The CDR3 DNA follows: TGTACCGGCAGTGAAGTGGTTAGCGGGGCCTTCGATGAGCAGTTCTTC.

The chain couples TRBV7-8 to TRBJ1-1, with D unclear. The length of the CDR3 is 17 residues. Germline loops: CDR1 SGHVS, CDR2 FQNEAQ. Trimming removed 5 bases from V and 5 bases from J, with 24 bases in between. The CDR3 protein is CASSVEDDPDMQTEAFF. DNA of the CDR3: TGTGCCAGCAGCGTAGAGGACGATCCCGATATGCAGACTGAAGCTTTCTTT. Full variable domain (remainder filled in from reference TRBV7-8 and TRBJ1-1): GAGVSQSPRYKVAKRGQDVALRCDPISGHVSLFWYQQALGQGPEFLTYFQNEAQLDKSGLPSDRFFAERPEGSVSTLKIQRTQQEDSAVYLCASSVEDDPDMQTEAFFGQGTRLTVV.